Listed below are T cell receptor beta chains from one sample, sequenced in a study of blood T cell repertoires in COVID-19. Repertoires were generated with immunoSEQ multiplex PCR, while TCRdb's copy carries only in-frame clones and drops some. The table lists approximately 150,000 clones, 87% of them singletons, with roughly 1.2% in the top ten. The sequenced sample consisted of PBMCs or T cells enriched from blood (not recorded which). Source of these receptors: a human donor with acute COVID-19. The donor label of this sample is uncertain. Both conserved end residues are part of each CDR3. The D gene is left open where the match is weak. A row's size may be missing; if present it is once, few, many or a size class.

J | V | D | size | DNA | CDR3
TRBJ2-5 | TRBV5-1 | TRBD2 | - | TGCGCCAGCAGCTTTCAGGGACTAGCGGGGGAGACCCAGTACTTC | CASSFQGLAGETQYF
TRBJ1-5 | TRBV6-5 | - | - | TGTGCCAGCAGTTACTTTAATGGGGCGGATCAGCCCCAGCATTTT | CASSYFNGADQPQHF
TRBJ2-1 | TRBV24-1 | TRBD1 | - | TGTGCCACCAGTACTCCGGACAGGGGTGGCCCTAATGAGCAGTTCTTC | CATSTPDRGGPNEQFF
TRBJ1-2 | TRBV7-8 | TRBD1 | - | TGTGCCAGCAGCCCACGGACAGGGGACTCCTATAGACGCGGCTACACCTTC | CASSPRTGDSYRRGYTF
TRBJ1-2 | TRBV30 | TRBD1 | - | TGTGCCTGGGGGTCGGGACAGGGGTTTCGGGGCTACACCTTC | CAWGSGQGFRGYTF
TRBJ1-4 | TRBV12-3/TRBV12-4 | - | - | TGTGCCAGCAGTTTGGACAGATGGGAAAAACTGTTTTTT | CASSLDRWEKLFF
TRBJ2-3 | TRBV5-6 | TRBD2 | - | TGTGCCAGCAGCTTGATGAGCGGGGGAGCCACAGATACGCAGTATTTT | CASSLMSGGATDTQYF
TRBJ2-5 | TRBV4-1 | - | - | TGCGCCAGCAGCCAAGAGATGGAGGAGACCCAGTACTTC | CASSQEMEETQYF
TRBJ2-7 | TRBV25-1 | - | - | TGTGCCAGCAGTGAATGCCTTGGGGCTGGGGCAGGGGTGTACGAGCAGTACTTC | CASSECLGAGAGVYEQYF
TRBJ1-1 | TRBV7-2 | - | - | TGTGCCAGCAGCTTAAGTCAGGGGATGGGCACTGAAGCTTTCTTT | CASSLSQGMGTEAFF
TRBJ2-2 | TRBV27 | TRBD1 | - | TGTGCCAGCAGAGGGACAGGGGGAGATTCCGGGGAGCTGTTTTTT | CASRGTGGDSGELFF
TRBJ1-4 | TRBV2 | - | - | TGTGCCAGTATTATCAGGGGTAATAATGAAAAACTGTTTTTT | CASIIRGNNEKLFF
TRBJ1-2 | TRBV18 | TRBD1 | - | TGTGCCAGCTCACCACCAACAGGGGCTTATCGTGGCTACACCTTC | CASSPPTGAYRGYTF
TRBJ1-1 | TRBV2 | - | - | TGTGCCAGCAGTGAAGGGACAGCCCTAGAAGCTTTCTTT | CASSEGTALEAFF
TRBJ1-5 | TRBV15 | - | - | TGTGCCACCAGCAGAGATCGAGGAAATCAGCCCCAGCATTTT | CATSRDRGNQPQHF
TRBJ1-1 | TRBV19 | - | - | TGTGCCAGTAGTACCCAGGGCGACACTGAAGCTTTCTTT | CASSTQGDTEAFF
TRBJ1-3 | TRBV18 | TRBD1 | - | TGTGCCAGCTCACCTATGGGGACAGCCGCCGGAAACACCATATATTTT | CASSPMGTAAGNTIYF
TRBJ2-3 | TRBV18 | TRBD2 | few | TGTGCCAGCTCACTCGGGACTAGCGGGGCAACAGATACGCAGTATTTT | CASSLGTSGATDTQYF
TRBJ1-6 | TRBV4-2 | - | once | TGTGCCAGCAGCCAAGAGGCAGGGGCACATAATTCACCCCTCCACTTT | CASSQEAGAHNSPLHF
TRBJ1-2 | TRBV18 | TRBD1 | few | TGTGCCAGCTCACCACCTGACAGGGTCGGCTACACCTTC | CASSPPDRVGYTF
TRBJ2-3 | TRBV18 | - | - | TGTGCCAGCTCAGAGACATCGGAGGGGGATACGCAGTATTTT | CASSETSEGDTQYF
TRBJ2-3 | TRBV13 | TRBD2 | - | TGTGCCAGCAGCCCATTCGGGGGGAGCACAGATACGCAGTATTTT | CASSPFGGSTDTQYF
TRBJ2-4 | TRBV7-8 | - | once | TGTGCCAGCAGCCGGGACTGGCGAACGGTTCAGTACTTC | CASSRDWRTVQYF
TRBJ2-5 | TRBV5-1 | TRBD2 | once | TGCGCCAGCAGCCCTTCTAGCGGGGGACGGGAGACCCAGTACTTC | CASSPSSGGRETQYF
TRBJ2-7 | TRBV11-3 | - | - | TGTGCCAGCAGCTTAGGAGCAGGGCCCTCCTACGAGCAGTACTTC | CASSLGAGPSYEQYF
TRBJ2-1 | TRBV4-1 | TRBD1 | - | TGCGCCAGCAGCCACCGACAGGGGCAATACAATGAGCAGTTCTTC | CASSHRQGQYNEQFF
TRBJ2-7 | TRBV20-1 | - | - | TGCAGTGCTAGTGGCCGAGGAGCCGACAGGAACGTCGAGCAGTACTTC | CSASGRGADRNVEQYF
TRBJ2-2 | TRBV7-2 | - | - | TGTGCCAGCAGCCCCGGTGAGGAGCTGTTTTTT | CASSPGEELFF
TRBJ2-5 | TRBV7-8 | TRBD2 | - | TGTGCCAGCAGCTTAGGCGGGGGACAAGAGACCCAGTACTTC | CASSLGGGQETQYF
TRBJ2-7 | TRBV18 | - | once | TGTGCCAGCTCACGGGACAACGGCTACGAGCAGTACTTC | CASSRDNGYEQYF
TRBJ2-7 | TRBV15 | TRBD2 | - | TGTGCCACCCCGGGGGGATCCTACGAGCAGTACTTC | CATPGGSYEQYF
TRBJ1-1 | TRBV19 | - | - | TGTGCCAGTAGCGTCATGAGTGGAGGGCCGTTCCACACTGAAGCTTTCTTT | CASSVMSGGPFHTEAFF
TRBJ2-2 | TRBV6-5 | TRBD1 | - | TGTGCCAGCACCTTTGGGGACAGGAGGGCCGGGGAGCTGTTTTTT | CASTFGDRRAGELFF
TRBJ1-6 | TRBV6-1 | - | - | TGTGCCAGCAGTGAAAGCGGACAGTCCCCACCCCTCCACTTT | CASSESGQSPPLHF
TRBJ1-4 | TRBV2 | TRBD1 | - | TGTGCCAGCATTCTGGACAGGGCTAATGAAAAACTGTTTTTT | CASILDRANEKLFF
TRBJ1-4 | TRBV11-2 | - | - | TGTGCCAGCAGCCCCGGAGGTCCAACTCTTAATGAAAAACTGTTTTTT | CASSPGGPTLNEKLFF
TRBJ2-5 | TRBV7-9 | - | - | TGTGCCAGCAGCTTAATCCAGGAGACCCAGTACTTC | CASSLIQETQYF